Listed below are T cell receptor beta chains from one sample, sequenced in a study of control samples from healthy donors and cancer patients. The data were produced by immunoSEQ multiplex PCR, yet TCRdb's version contains in-frame clones alone and is incomplete. Of 100,000 to 150,000 clones listed, roughly 91% are singletons. The specimen sequenced was blood. The source of these receptors is a man aged 40-49 years in good health. Each CDR3 is given with its conserved first and last residue.

V gene: TRBV6-2/TRBV6-3
J gene: TRBJ1-2
CDR3 protein: CASSSQGFGYTF

V gene: TRBV10-3
J gene: TRBJ2-7
CDR3 protein: CAISGGQAEYEQYF

V gene: TRBV6-6
J gene: TRBJ2-7
CDR3 protein: CASRQTTGAYEQYF

V gene: TRBV5-1
J gene: TRBJ2-5
CDR3 protein: CASSPPLGTGEETQYF

V gene: TRBV6-5
J gene: TRBJ1-2
CDR3 protein: CASSYQGFGYGYTF

V gene: TRBV2
J gene: TRBJ2-5
CDR3 protein: CASLGGGETQYF

V gene: TRBV6-5
J gene: TRBJ2-7
CDR3 protein: CASSYYSQGPYEQYF

V gene: TRBV19
J gene: TRBJ2-5
CDR3 protein: CASRGQGPRKTQYF

V gene: TRBV15
J gene: TRBJ1-1
CDR3 protein: CATSRQVSEAFF

V gene: TRBV19
J gene: TRBJ1-5
CDR3 protein: CASNIIGQPQHF

V gene: TRBV4-3
J gene: TRBJ2-5
CDR3 protein: CASSLGLAGRERETQYF

V gene: TRBV4-2
J gene: TRBJ1-6
CDR3 protein: CASSRDRDGRTPLHF

V gene: TRBV10-3
J gene: TRBJ2-7
CDR3 protein: CAVGQGPYEQYF

V gene: TRBV29-1
J gene: TRBJ2-1
CDR3 protein: CSVEVRGFEQFF

V gene: TRBV3-1/TRBV3-2
J gene: TRBJ2-3
CDR3 protein: CASSPGSLAGGPGDTQYF

V gene: TRBV6-2/TRBV6-3
J gene: TRBJ2-3
CDR3 protein: CASSYRTSGGHSTDTQYF

V gene: TRBV5-8
J gene: TRBJ1-3
CDR3 protein: CVSSLAGTGPYGNTIYF

V gene: TRBV15
J gene: TRBJ1-1
CDR3 protein: CATSGGAMRSEAFF

V gene: TRBV29-1
J gene: TRBJ1-1
CDR3 protein: CSLAGTALSTEAFF

V gene: TRBV19
J gene: TRBJ2-2
CDR3 protein: CASSARSGTSGGAQANTGELFF

V gene: TRBV4-3
J gene: TRBJ1-1
CDR3 protein: CASSQDEVGQGGMNTEAFF

V gene: TRBV30
J gene: TRBJ1-1
CDR3 protein: CAWSIINTEAFF

V gene: TRBV5-1
J gene: TRBJ2-7
CDR3 protein: CASSRLRASSSYEQYF

V gene: TRBV5-4
J gene: TRBJ1-1
CDR3 protein: CASRPRQGAGEAFF

V gene: TRBV7-3
J gene: TRBJ2-2
CDR3 protein: CASSLIPPATGELFF

V gene: TRBV11-3
J gene: TRBJ2-6
CDR3 protein: CASRYNGDREQIWANVLTF

V gene: TRBV19
J gene: TRBJ2-3
CDR3 protein: CASSIGAGDTDTQYF

V gene: TRBV6-5
J gene: TRBJ2-5
CDR3 protein: CASSWDRGGAETQYF